Below are 7 T cell receptor beta chains sequenced from a single sample in a study of blood T cell repertoires in COVID-19 (dated by TCRdb to 2020 to 2021). Libraries were built with the immunoSEQ multiplex PCR assay. In TCRdb, the immuneACCESS table is reduced to in-frame sequences with V and J assigned. These tables do not hold every clone; where another copy was compared, an unresolved V gene accounts for under half, and the others remain unexplained. In this sample the table shows approximately 220,000 clones, more than 80% of which occur a single time. The top ten clonotypes cover about 10% of the sample. The sample comprised peripheral blood. The receptor set was obtained from a woman aged 80 or over with acute or convalescent COVID-19.

The chain has TRBV5-5 and TRBJ1-6; D is unresolved. Trimming pared 1 base from V and 8 bases from J, leaving 7 bases between. The CDR3 extends over 13 amino acids. The germline gives CDR1 SGHKS, CDR2 YYEKEE (reference sequence). CDR3 region: CASSLLRDSPLHF. The CDR3 region has the DNA TGTGCCAGCAGCTTGTTGCGGGATTCACCCCTCCACTTT.

The chain employs TRBV24-1 and TRBJ2-7; 11 bases align to TRBD1. The germline V gene encodes CDR1 KGHDR and CDR2 SFDVKD. V trimming: 3 bases; J trimming: 1 base; junction bases outside the gene matches: 4. CDR3 length: 16 residues. The CDR3 coding sequence is TGTGCCACCAGTGATGAGGACAGGGGGCTATCCTACGAGCAGTACTTC. Residues: CATSDEDRGLSYEQYF.

This chain connects TRBV5-1 to TRBJ2-3, with D possibly TRBD1 on 5 matching bases. The CDR3 loop spans 13 amino acids. V dropped 0 bases and J dropped 8 bases, with 10 bases sitting between them. CDR1 and CDR2 from the germline V gene are SGHRS and YFSETQ. CDR3 coding DNA: TGCGCCAGCAGCTTGGCTAGACAGAGTACGCAGTATTTT. Its protein product is CASSLARQSTQYF.

This clone was found once. V is TRBV6-6 and J is TRBJ1-4; possible D gene TRBD1, 6 bases. The V end was cut by 3 bases, the J end by 8 bases, with 13 bases between. The CDR3 loop spans 14 amino acids. CDR1 and CDR2 from the germline V gene are MNHNY and SVGAGI (reference sequence). The CDR3 coding sequence is TGTGCCAGCAGTTATGAACAGGGACGGGAAAAACTGTTTTTT. Amino acids: CASSYEQGREKLFF.

The chain uses TRBV18 and TRBJ2-3; 7 nucleotides align to TRBD2. Trimming at V came to 4 bases and at J to 0 bases, leaving 7 bases not matched to a gene. The CDR3 spans 16 residues. The germline V gene encodes CDR1 KGHSH and CDR2 LQKENI. CDR3 region: CASSLFRGGSTDTQYF. CDR3 coding DNA: TGTGCCAGCTCACTATTCCGCGGGGGTAGCACAGATACGCAGTATTTT.

Many counts were recorded for this clone. V usage is TRBV7-2 and J usage is TRBJ1-3; D remains unclear. Germline V lookup: CDR1 SGHTA, CDR2 FQGNSA. CDR3 size: 13 residues. With 4 bases removed from V and 8 bases from J, the gap between germline ends came to 12 bases. The CDR3 coding sequence is TGTGCCAGCAGCTCAGACTACGGATACACCATATATTTT. Its translation: CASSSDYGYTIYF.

In nucleotides, the CDR3 is TGTGCCAGCAGTCCCACCGGGACTAGCGGACTAAATGAGCAGTTCTTC. Its translation: CASSPTGTSGLNEQFF. The chain is built from TRBV28 and TRBJ2-1; TRBD2 matches 11 bases. This CDR3 is built from 16 residues. From germline, CDR1 is MDHEN and CDR2 SYDVKM. With V trimmed by 5 bases and J by 7 bases, 10 bases remained unmatched.